One and the same sample provided the 2 T cell receptor beta chains below, sequenced in a study of blood T cell repertoires in COVID-19. Measured with immunoSEQ multiplex PCR; TCRdb has only the in-frame clones, and not every one. The sample records a few hundred thousand clones, around 90% being singletons. The sample was peripheral blood. These receptors were obtained from a man older than 75 with acute or convalescent COVID-19.

This chain connects TRBV29-1 to TRBJ2-3; 8 nucleotides match TRBD1. Trimming removed 1 base from V and 4 bases from J; junction bases left unmatched: 16. This CDR3 has 18 residues. CDR1 is SQVTM and CDR2 is ANQGSEA in the germline V gene. CDR3 in amino acids: CSVEGRRQGFFWADTQYF. The CDR3 bases are TGCAGCGTTGAAGGCCGAAGACAGGGGTTCTTTTGGGCAGATACGCAGTATTTT.

V and J are TRBV7-3 and TRBJ2-2; 9 bases align to TRBD2. The CDR3 spans 15 residues. Germline values: CDR1 SGHTA, CDR2 FQGTGA. After removal of 5 bases from V and 0 bases from J, the junction contained 1 base not matched to a gene. DNA for the CDR3: TGTGCCAGCAGCCAGCGGGGGGCGAACACCGGGGAGCTGTTTTTT. As protein: CASSQRGANTGELFF.